This TCR beta chain was captured by sequencing in a study of T cell repertoires in cytomegalovirus infection. The wider study: A matching HLA type, together with CMV infection, was signaled by public TCR beta signatures.

This clonotype was observed at least ten times. Its antigen is still unknown. TCRdb recomputed calls from the reads with MiXCR, one row per CDR3 protein. The repertoire holds about 260,000 distinct CDR3 sequences, with roughly an eighth as singletons. Study-level points and caveats: The study identified carriers of CMV plus the relevant HLA from cumulative public TCR beta family frequency. Dominant in the ex vivo response were TCR beta clonotypes restricted by HLA-C and specific for CMV.

Germline trimming cut 4 bases from V and 5 bases from J; bases unmatched to any gene: 10. The germline gives CDR1 SGHTA, CDR2 FQGNSA. This CDR3 has 16 amino acids. The V call is TRBV7-2, the J call TRBJ1-1; 10 bases line up with TRBD1. This receptor was obtained from a human donor in good health (CMV status not recorded). Some clones in this sample may be carry-over from other donors' samples. Material for sequencing was PBMCs. CDR3: CASSYRGWTGGTEAFF. CDR3 sequence (DNA): TGTGCCAGCAGCTATAGAGGTTGGACAGGGGGAACTGAAGCTTTCTTT.